This TCR beta chain originates from a study of T-cell reconstitution after alpha-beta-depleted transplantation in children. Study findings and constraints: Newly produced T cells mostly accounted for T-cell counts and diversity one year post-transplant. For some patients, TCRbeta diversity was high at day 60 because of recipient T cells and thymic progenitors that survived. Roughly two months post-transplant, alpha-beta T cells reportedly originated from several hundred graft clones that had expanded.

Unique molecular identifiers tagged the TCRbeta library. TCRdb processed the PCR reads anew with MiXCR; each CDR3 protein has one entry. Of around 100,000 distinct CDR3 sequences listed, approximately 10% were seen once; the top ten hold roughly a third. V lost 2 bases and J 7 bases, leaving 15 bases between the germline ends. The CDR3 length is 14 residues. This clonotype was detected many times. Its antigen remains unidentified. This specimen consisted of PBMCs, obtained before TCRalphabeta/CD19-depleted stem cell transplant. This receptor was taken from a boy younger than 10 with acute lymphoblastic leukemia, due to receive a stem cell transplant. This chain links TRBV12-3 or TRBV12-4 with TRBJ2-7; D not resolved. The CDR3 reads CASSLMTQTTEQYF. CDR3 sequence (DNA): TGTGCCAGCAGTTTAATGACACAAACTACGGAGCAGTACTTC.